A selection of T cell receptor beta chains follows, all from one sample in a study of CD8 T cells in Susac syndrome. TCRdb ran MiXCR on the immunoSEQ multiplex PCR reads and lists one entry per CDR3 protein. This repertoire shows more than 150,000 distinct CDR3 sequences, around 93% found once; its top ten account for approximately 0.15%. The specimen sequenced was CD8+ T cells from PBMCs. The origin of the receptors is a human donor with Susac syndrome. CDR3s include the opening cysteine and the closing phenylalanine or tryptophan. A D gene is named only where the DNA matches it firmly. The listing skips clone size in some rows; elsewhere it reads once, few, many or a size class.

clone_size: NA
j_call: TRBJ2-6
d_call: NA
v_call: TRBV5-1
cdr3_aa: CASRYLDGANVLTF
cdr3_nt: TGCGCCAGCAGATACCTGGACGGGGCCAACGTCCTGACTTTC

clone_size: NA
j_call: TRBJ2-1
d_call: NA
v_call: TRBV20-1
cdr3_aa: CSARSLHGEQFF
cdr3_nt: TGCAGTGCTAGGTCGCTCCACGGGGAGCAGTTCTTC

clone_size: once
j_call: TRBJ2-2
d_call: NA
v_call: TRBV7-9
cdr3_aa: CASSPLDTGELFF
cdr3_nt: TGTGCCAGCAGCCCCCTCGACACCGGGGAGCTGTTTTTT

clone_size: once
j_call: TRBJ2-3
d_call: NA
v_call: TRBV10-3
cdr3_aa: CAISDQGDTQYF
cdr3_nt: TGTGCCATCAGCGACCAGGGGGATACGCAGTATTTT

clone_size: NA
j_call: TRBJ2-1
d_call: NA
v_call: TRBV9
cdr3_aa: CASSVDLGAGEQFF
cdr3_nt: TGTGCCAGCAGCGTAGACCTGGGGGCAGGGGAGCAGTTCTTC

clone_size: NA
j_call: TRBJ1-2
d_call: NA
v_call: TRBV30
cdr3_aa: CAWSVPGRNYGYTF
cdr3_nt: TGTGCCTGGAGTGTACCCGGCAGGAACTATGGCTACACCTTC

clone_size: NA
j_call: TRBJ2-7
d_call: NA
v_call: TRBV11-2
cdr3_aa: CASSSSLTEAYEQYF
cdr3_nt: TGTGCCAGCAGCTCCTCCCTGACAGAAGCCTACGAGCAGTACTTC

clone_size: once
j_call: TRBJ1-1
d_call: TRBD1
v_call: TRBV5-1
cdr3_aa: CASSLATGGDEAFF
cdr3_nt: TGCGCCAGCAGCTTGGCCACAGGGGGTGATGAAGCTTTCTTT

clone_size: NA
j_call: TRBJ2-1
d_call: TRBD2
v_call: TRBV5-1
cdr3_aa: CASSLASGGDWNEQFF
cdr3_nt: TGCGCCAGCAGCTTGGCAAGCGGGGGGGATTGGAATGAGCAGTTCTTC

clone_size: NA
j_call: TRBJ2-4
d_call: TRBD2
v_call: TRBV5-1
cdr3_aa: CASSLSALAGGNIQYF
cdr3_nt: TGCGCCAGCAGCCTCAGTGCACTAGCGGGAGGAAACATTCAGTACTTC

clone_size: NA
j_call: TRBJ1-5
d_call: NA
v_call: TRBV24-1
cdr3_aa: CATSDVGEPQHF
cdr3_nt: TGTGCCACCAGTGACGTAGGAGAGCCCCAGCATTTT

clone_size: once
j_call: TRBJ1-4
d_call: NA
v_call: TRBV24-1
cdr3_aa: CATSGVGKLFF
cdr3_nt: TGTGCCACCAGTGGGGTCGGAAAACTGTTTTTT

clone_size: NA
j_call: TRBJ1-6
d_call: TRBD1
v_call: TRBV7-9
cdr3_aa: CASSTDRGSSYSPLHF
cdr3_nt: TGTGCCAGCAGCACGGACAGGGGGTCGAGTTATTCACCCCTCCACTTT

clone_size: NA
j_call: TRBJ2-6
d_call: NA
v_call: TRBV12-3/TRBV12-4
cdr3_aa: CASSFFGGANVLTF
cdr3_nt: TGTGCCAGCAGTTTTTTTGGAGGGGCCAACGTCCTGACTTTC

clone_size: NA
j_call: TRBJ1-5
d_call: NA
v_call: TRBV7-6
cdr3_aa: CASSLGREEPQHF
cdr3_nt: TGTGCCAGCAGCTTAGGTCGAGAGGAGCCCCAGCATTTT

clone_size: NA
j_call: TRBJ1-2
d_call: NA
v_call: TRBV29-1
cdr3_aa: CSAETATYGYTF
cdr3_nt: TGCAGCGCCGAGACAGCTACCTATGGCTACACCTTC

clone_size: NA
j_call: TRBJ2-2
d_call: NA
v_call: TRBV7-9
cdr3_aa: CASLSGELFF
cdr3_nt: TGTGCCAGCCTTTCCGGGGAGCTGTTTTTT

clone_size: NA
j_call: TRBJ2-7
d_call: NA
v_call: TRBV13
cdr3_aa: CASSLGASPHEQYF
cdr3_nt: TGTGCCAGCAGCTTAGGGGCCTCTCCCCACGAGCAGTACTTC

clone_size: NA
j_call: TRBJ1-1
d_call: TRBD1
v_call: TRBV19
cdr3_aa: CASSPRTGFISTEAFF
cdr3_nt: TGTGCCAGTAGTCCGCGGACAGGATTTATAAGCACTGAAGCTTTCTTT

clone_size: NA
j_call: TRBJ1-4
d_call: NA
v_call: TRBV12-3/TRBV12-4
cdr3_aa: CASSLGRTEPNEKLFF
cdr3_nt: TGTGCCAGCAGTTTAGGGAGGACAGAGCCTAATGAAAAACTGTTTTTT

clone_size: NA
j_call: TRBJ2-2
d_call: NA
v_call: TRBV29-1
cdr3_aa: CSVQPGGSLAGELFF
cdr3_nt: TGCAGCGTGCAGCCAGGGGGGTCTTTGGCCGGGGAGCTGTTTTTT

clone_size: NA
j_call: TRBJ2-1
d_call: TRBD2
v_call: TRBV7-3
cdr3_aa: CASSFGLAGGYEQFF
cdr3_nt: TGTGCCAGCAGCTTCGGACTAGCGGGAGGCTATGAGCAGTTCTTC

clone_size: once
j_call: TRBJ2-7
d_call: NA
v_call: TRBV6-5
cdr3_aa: CASRQTETYEQYF
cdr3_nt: TGTGCCAGCCGTCAGACAGAAACCTACGAGCAGTACTTC

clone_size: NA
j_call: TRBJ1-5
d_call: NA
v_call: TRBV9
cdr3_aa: CASSPRDGLNQPQHF
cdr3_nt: TGTGCCAGCAGCCCTCGGGACGGACTCAATCAGCCCCAGCATTTT

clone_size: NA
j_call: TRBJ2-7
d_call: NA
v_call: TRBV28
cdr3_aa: CASSFWGGSYEQYF
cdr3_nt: TGTGCCAGCAGTTTCTGGGGAGGATCCTACGAGCAGTACTTC

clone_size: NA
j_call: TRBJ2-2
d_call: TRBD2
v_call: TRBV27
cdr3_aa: CASSLSAGGGTGELFF
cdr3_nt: TGTGCCAGCAGTTTATCAGCGGGAGGGGGCACCGGGGAGCTGTTTTTT

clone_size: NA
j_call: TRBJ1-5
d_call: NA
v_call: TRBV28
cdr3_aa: CASSISRALNQPQHF
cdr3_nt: TGTGCCAGCAGTATATCCCGGGCCCTCAATCAGCCCCAGCATTTT

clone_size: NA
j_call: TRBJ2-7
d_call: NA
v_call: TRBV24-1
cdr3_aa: CATSVSGAYEQYF
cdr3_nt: TGTGCCACCAGTGTGTCAGGGGCTTACGAGCAGTACTTC

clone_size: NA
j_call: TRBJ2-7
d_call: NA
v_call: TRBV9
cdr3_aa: CASSPNDLYEQYF
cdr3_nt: TGTGCCAGCAGCCCGAATGACCTCTACGAGCAGTACTTC

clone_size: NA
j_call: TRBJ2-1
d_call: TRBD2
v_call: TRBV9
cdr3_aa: CASSSYRVPEGRAGVNEQFF
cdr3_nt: TGTGCCAGCAGCTCCTACAGGGTACCCGAGGGGCGAGCGGGAGTGAATGAGCAGTTCTTC

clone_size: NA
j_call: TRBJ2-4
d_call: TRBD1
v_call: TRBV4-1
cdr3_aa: CASSQAGQGAVGNIQYF
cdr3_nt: TGCGCCAGCAGCCAAGCAGGACAGGGGGCTGTGGGAAACATTCAGTACTTC

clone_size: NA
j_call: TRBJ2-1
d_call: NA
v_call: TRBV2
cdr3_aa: CASSVRDPPNEQFF
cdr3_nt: TGTGCCAGCAGTGTACGGGACCCGCCCAATGAGCAGTTCTTC

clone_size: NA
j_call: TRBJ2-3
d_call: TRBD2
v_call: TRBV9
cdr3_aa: CASSATSGLELADTQYF
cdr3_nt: TGTGCCAGCAGCGCGACTAGCGGGTTAGAATTGGCAGATACGCAGTATTTT

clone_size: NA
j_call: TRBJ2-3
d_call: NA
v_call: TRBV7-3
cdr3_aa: CASSFRGPTDTQYF
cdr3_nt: TGTGCCAGCAGCTTCCGGGGCCCCACAGATACGCAGTATTTT

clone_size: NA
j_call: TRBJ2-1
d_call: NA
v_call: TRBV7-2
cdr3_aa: CASSLNLPSAEQFF
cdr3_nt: TGTGCCAGCAGCTTAAATCTACCCAGTGCTGAGCAGTTCTTC

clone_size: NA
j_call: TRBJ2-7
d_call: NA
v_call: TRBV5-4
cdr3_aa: CASRPGTATEQYF
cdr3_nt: TGTGCCAGCAGGCCAGGGACGGCAACCGAGCAGTACTTC

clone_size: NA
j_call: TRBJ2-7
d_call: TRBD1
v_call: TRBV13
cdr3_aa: CASSLATGQSSYEQYF
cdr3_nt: TGTGCCAGCAGCTTAGCGACGGGACAGAGCTCCTACGAGCAGTACTTC

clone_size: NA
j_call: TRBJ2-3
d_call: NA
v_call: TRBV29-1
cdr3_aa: CSVAGAGTDTQYF
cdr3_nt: TGCAGCGTTGCAGGAGCAGGCACAGATACGCAGTATTTT

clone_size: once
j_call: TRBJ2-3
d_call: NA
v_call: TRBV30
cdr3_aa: CAWSMTDTQYF
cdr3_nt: TGTGCCTGGAGTATGACCGATACGCAGTATTTT

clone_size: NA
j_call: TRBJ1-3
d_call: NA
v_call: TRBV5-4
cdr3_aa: CASSFAGGPGNTIYF
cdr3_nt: TGTGCCAGCAGCTTCGCGGGAGGCCCTGGAAACACCATATATTTT

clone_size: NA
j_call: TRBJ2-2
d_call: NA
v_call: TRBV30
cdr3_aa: CAFGGTGELFF
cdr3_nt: TGTGCCTTTGGGGGGACCGGGGAGCTGTTTTTT